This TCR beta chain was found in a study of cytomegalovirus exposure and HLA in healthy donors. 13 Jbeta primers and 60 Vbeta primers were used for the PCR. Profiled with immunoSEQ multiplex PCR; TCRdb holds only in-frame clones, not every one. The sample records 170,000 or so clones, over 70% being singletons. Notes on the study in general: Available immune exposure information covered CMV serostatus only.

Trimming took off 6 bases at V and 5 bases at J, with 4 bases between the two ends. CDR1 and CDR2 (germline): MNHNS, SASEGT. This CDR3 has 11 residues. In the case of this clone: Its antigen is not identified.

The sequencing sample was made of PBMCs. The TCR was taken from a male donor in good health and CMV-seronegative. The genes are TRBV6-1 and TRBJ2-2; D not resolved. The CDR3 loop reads CASRETGELFF. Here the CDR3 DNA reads TGTGCCAGCAGGGAGACCGGGGAGCTGTTTTTT.